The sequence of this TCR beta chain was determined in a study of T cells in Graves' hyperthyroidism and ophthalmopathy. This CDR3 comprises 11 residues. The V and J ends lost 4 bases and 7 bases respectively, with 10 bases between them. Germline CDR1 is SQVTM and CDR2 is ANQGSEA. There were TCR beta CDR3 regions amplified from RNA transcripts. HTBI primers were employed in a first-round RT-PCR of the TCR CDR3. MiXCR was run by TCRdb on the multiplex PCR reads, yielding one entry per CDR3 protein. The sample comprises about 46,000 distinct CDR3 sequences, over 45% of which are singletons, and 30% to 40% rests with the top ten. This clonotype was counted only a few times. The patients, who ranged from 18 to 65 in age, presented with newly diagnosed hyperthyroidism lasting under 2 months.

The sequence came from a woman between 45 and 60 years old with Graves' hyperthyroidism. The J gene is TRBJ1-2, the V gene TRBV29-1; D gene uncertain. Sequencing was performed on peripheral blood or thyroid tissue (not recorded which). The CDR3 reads CSVVDPRGYTF. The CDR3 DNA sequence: TGCAGCGTTGTGGATCCCCGTGGCTACACCTTC.